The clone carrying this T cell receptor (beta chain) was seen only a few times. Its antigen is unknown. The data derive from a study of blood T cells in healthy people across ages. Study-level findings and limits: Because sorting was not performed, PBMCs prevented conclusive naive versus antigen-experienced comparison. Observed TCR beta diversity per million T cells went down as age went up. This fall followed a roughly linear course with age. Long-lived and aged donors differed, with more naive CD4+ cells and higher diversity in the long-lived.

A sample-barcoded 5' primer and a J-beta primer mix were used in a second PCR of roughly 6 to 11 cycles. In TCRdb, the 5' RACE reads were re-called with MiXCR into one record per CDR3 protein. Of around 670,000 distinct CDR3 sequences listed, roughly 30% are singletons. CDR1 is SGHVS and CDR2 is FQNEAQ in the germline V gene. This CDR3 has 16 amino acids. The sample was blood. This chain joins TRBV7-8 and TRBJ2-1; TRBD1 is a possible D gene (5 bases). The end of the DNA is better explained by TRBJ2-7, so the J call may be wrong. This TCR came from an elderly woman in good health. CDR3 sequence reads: CASSLTAVSSYNEQYF. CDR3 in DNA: TGTGCCAGCAGCTTGACAGCCGTGAGCTCCTACAATGAGCAGTACTTC.